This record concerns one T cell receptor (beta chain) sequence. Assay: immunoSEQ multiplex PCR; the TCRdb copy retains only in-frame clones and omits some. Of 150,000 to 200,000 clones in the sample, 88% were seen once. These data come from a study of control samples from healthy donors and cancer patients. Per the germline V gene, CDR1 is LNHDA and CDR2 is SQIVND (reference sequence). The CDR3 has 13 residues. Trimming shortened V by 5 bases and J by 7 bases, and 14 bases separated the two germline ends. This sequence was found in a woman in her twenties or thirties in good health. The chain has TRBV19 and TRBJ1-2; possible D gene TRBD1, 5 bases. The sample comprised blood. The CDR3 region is CASSPPGSGGYTF. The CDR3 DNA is TGTGCCAGTAGTCCTCCAGGGTCAGGTGGCTACACCTTC.